The present T cell receptor beta chain was sequenced within a study of T cell changes during pregnancy in multiple sclerosis. The V end lost 2 bases, the J end lost 1 base, and 6 bases lay between the germline ends. The CDR3 is 13 residues long. Germline V gives CDR1 MNHEY, CDR2 SMNVEV (reference sequence). Comment on this clone: At the DNA level, this CDR3 is encoded by other sequences in the same sample as well.

Repertoires were generated with immunoSEQ multiplex PCR, while TCRdb's copy carries only in-frame clones and drops some. The repertoire has tens of thousands of clones, under 95% of them found once; the top ten carry roughly 3%. Sequenced here: CD8+ T cells from peripheral blood mononuclear cells, sampled in the second trimester of pregnancy. This TCR was sampled from a female donor with multiple sclerosis, enrolled in a pregnancy study. The chain couples TRBV27 to TRBJ2-7; D unclear. The CDR3 bases are TGTGCCAGCAGTTTAGGCCGATCCTACGAGCAGTACTTC. Its translation is CASSLGRSYEQYF.